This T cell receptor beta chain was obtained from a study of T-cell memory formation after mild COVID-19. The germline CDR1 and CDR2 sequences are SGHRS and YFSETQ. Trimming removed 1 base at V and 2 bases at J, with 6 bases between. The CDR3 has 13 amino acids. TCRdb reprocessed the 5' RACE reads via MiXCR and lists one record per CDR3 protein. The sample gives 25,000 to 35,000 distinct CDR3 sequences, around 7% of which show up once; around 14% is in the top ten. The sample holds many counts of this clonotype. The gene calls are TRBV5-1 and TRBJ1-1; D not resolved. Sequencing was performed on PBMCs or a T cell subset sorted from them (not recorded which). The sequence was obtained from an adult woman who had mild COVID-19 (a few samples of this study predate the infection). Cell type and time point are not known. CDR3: CASSLSRNTEAFF. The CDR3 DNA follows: TGCGCCAGCAGCTTGTCACGTAACACTGAAGCTTTCTTT.